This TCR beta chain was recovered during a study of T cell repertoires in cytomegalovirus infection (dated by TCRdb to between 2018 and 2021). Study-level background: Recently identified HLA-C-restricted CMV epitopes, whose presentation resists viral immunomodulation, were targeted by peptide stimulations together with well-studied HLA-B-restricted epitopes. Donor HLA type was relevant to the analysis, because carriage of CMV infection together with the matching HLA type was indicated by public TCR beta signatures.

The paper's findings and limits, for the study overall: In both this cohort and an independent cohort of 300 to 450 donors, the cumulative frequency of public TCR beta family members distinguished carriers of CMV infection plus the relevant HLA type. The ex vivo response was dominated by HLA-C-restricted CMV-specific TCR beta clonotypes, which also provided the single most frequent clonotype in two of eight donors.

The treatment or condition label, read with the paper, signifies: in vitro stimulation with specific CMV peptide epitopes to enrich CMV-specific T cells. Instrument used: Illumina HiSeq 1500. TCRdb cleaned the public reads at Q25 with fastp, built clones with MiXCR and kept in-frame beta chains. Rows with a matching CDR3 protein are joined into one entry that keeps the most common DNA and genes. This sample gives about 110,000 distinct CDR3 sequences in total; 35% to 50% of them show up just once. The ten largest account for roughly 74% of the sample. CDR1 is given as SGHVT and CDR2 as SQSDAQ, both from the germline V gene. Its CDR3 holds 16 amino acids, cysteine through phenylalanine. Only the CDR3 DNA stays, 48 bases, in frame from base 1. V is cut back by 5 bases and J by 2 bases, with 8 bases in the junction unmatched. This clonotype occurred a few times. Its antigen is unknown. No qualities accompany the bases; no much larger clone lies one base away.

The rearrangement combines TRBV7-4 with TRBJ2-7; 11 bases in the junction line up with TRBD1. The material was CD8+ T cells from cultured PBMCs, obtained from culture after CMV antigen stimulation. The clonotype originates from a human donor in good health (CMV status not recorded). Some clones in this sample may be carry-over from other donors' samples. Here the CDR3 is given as CASSPRVGQGAYEQYF. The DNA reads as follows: TGTGCCAGCAGCCCCCGTGTGGGACAGGGGGCCTACGAGCAGTACTTC. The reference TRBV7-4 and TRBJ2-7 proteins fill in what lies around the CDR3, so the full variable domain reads GAGVSQSPRYKVAKRGRDVALRCDSISGHVTLYWYRQTLGQGSEVLTYSQSDAQRDKSGRPSGRFSAERPERSVSTLKIQRTEQGDSAVYLCASSPRVGQGAYEQYFGPGTRLTVT.